These 11 T cell receptor beta chains were all obtained from the same sample, sequenced in a study of Ad26.COV2.S vaccination and SARS-CoV-2 variants. The treatment was: about 20 received Ad26.COV2.S at low or high dose, single or two shots; 5 received placebo; per-sample allocation not given. All samples were drawn on day 63, counting from the first vaccine or placebo injection. Assay: immunoSEQ multiplex PCR; the TCRdb copy retains only in-frame clones and omits some. The table includes about half a million clones, roughly 87% detected once. The starting material was peripheral blood, obtained in a trial of Ad26.COV2.S vaccine versus placebo. The origin of the receptors is a person between 18 and 60 years old who received the Ad26.COV2.S COVID-19 vaccine or a placebo.

The chain combines TRBV24-1 with TRBJ2-7, with TRBD1 identical over 8 bases. The CDR3 runs to 15 residues. Germline CDR1 and CDR2: KGHDR and SFDVKD. V trimming: 3 bases; J trimming: 3 bases; junction bases outside the gene matches: 6. CDR3 nucleotide sequence: TGTGCCACCAGTGATGCCCGGACAGGGTTCTACGAGCAGTACTTC. Its translation is CATSDARTGFYEQYF.

The V gene is TRBV28, the J gene TRBJ2-1; 8 positions agree with TRBD1. The CDR3 has 16 amino acids. The germline V gene has CDR1 MDHEN and CDR2 SYDVKM. Trimming at V came to 1 base and at J to 0 bases, leaving 2 bases not matched to a gene. This chain's CDR3 is CASSLSGTGSYNEQFF. The CDR3 DNA reads TGTGCCAGCAGTTTATCGGGGACAGGCTCCTACAATGAGCAGTTCTTC.

The V and J genes are TRBV28 and TRBJ2-5; weak D call: TRBD2 (6 bases). Germline V gene lookup returns CDR1 MDHEN and CDR2 SYDVKM. This CDR3 has 13 residues. The V and J ends lost 5 bases and 5 bases respectively, with 12 bases between them. CDR3 residues: CASSPGLLETQYF. For the CDR3, the DNA is TGTGCCAGCAGTCCGGGACTCTTGGAGACCCAGTACTTC.

The chain employs TRBV5-4 and TRBJ1-2; D might be TRBD1 (6 bases). The germline CDR1 and CDR2 sequences are SGHNT and YYREEE (reference sequence). CDR3 length equals 16 residues. V was trimmed by 4 bases and J by 5 bases, leaving 21 bases between them. Here the CDR3 reads CASSPREGVLQYGYTF. The CDR3 DNA sequence: TGTGCCAGCAGCCCTCGAGAGGGGGTTTTACAGTATGGCTACACCTTC.

The chain carries TRBV11-2 and TRBJ2-5, with a tentative D call TRBD2 (5 bases). CDR1 and CDR2 (germline): SGHAT, FQNNGV. With 1 base removed from V and 3 bases from J, the gap between germline ends came to 9 bases. CDR3 length: 14 amino acids. The CDR3, as DNA: TGTGCCAGCAGCTTAGGGCGGGCCAAAGAGACCCAGTACTTC. Protein: CASSLGRAKETQYF.

V and J are TRBV19 and TRBJ1-1; 9 bases line up with TRBD1. With 6 bases clipped from V and 1 base from J, the junction kept 3 bases outside the gene matches. Germline CDR1 is LNHDA and CDR2 is SQIVND (reference sequence). This CDR3 spans 14 amino acids. The CDR3 sequence: CASRADRGNTEAFF. DNA of the CDR3: TGTGCCAGTAGAGCGGACAGGGGGAACACTGAAGCTTTCTTT.

This sequence joins TRBV5-4 and TRBJ1-2, with 8 bases matching TRBD1. The germline V gene has CDR1 SGHNT and CDR2 YYREEE (reference sequence). V dropped 3 bases and J dropped 4; count of bases not matched to a gene: 8. The CDR3 is made up of 15 amino acids. CDR3 DNA: TGTGCCAGCAGCTCAGCAGGGGGCGACTTCTATGGCTACACCTTC. Its protein is CASSSAGGDFYGYTF. The whole variable domain, remainder taken from reference TRBV5-4 and TRBJ1-2, is ETGVTQSPTHLIKTRGQQVTLRCSSQSGHNTVSWYQQALGQGPQFIFQYYREEENGRGNFPPRFSGLQFPNYSSELNVNALELDDSALYLCASSSAGGDFYGYTFGSGTRLTVV.

This clone was observed a single time. The chain couples TRBV27 to TRBJ1-5, with D uncertain. V was clipped by 2 bases and J by 7 bases, with 12 bases between them. Germline CDR1 and CDR2: MNHEY and SMNVEV (reference sequence). The CDR3 totals 14 residues. The CDR3 bases are TGTGCCAGCAGTTTAAAGAGCGGGGAACAGCCCCAGCATTTT. Protein product: CASSLKSGEQPQHF.

This chain connects TRBV2 to TRBJ2-3; 16 nucleotides line up with TRBD2. V shed 3 bases, J shed 11 bases, and the junction held 8 bases outside the gene matches. The CDR3 consists of 16 residues. CDR1 is SNHLY and CDR2 is FYNNEI in the germline V gene. The CDR3 DNA reads as TGTGCCAGCAGTGATTCTACCGGGACTAGCGGGGGGGAGCAGTATTTT. Protein product: CASSDSTGTSGGEQYF.

This chain links TRBV6-1 with TRBJ2-3, with D perhaps TRBD1 (6 bases). Germline assignment: CDR1 MNHNS and CDR2 SASEGT. CDR3 length: 14 residues. V was cut by 1 base and J by 4 bases, with 9 bases left in between. The DNA of the CDR3 is TGTGCCAGCAGTGAAGGACAGGTTCCAGATACGCAGTATTTT. As protein: CASSEGQVPDTQYF.

This clone has only a few counts. Other nucleotide sequences from this sample produce the same CDR3. The chain carries TRBV7-9 and TRBJ1-2, with TRBD1 identical over 9 bases. The CDR3 is 15 residues long. The germline gives CDR1 SEHNR, CDR2 FQNEAQ (reference sequence). V lost 5 bases to trimming and J lost 1 base; unmatched junction nucleotides: 5. The CDR3 DNA reads as TGTGCCAGCAGCCCTAGGACAGGGGTTAACTATGGCTACACCTTC. Translation: CASSPRTGVNYGYTF.